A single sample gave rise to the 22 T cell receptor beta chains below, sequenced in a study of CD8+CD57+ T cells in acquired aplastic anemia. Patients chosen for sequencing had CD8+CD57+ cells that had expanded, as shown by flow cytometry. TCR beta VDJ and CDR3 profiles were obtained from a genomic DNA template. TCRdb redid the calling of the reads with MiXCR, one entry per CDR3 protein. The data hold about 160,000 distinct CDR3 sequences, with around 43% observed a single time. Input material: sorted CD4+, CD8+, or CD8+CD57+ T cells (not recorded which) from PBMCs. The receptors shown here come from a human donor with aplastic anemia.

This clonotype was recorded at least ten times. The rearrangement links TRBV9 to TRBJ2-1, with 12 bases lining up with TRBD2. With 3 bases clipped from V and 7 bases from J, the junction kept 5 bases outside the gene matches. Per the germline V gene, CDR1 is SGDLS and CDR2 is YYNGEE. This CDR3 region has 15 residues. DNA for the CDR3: TGTGCCAGCAGCGCCCTAGCGGGGGGGCATAATGAGCAGTTCTTC. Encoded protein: CASSALAGGHNEQFF.

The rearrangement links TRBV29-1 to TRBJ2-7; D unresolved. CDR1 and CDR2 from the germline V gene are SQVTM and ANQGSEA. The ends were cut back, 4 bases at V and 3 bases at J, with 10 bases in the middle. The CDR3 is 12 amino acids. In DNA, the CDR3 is TGCAGCGTTGGTGAAGCCTTCTACGAGCAGTACTTC. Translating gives CSVGEAFYEQYF.

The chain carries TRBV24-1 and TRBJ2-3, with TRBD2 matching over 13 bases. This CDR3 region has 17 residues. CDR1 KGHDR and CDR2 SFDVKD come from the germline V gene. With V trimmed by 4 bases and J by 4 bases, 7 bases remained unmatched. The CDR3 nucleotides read TGTGCCACCAGTGACATGGGGACTAGCGGGAACTCAGATACGCAGTATTTT. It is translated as CATSDMGTSGNSDTQYF.

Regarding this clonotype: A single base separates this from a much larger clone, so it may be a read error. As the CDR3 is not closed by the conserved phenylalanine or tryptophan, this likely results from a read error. The CDR3 reads CASSDRDPDYNEQFL. The CDR3 DNA follows: TGTGCCAGCAGTGACCGGGACCCCGACTACAATGAGCAGTTCCTC. The chain joins TRBV4-2 to TRBJ2-1, with D perhaps given as TRBD1 or TRBD2 (5 bases each). The CDR3 covers 15 residues. Germline CDR1 is LGHNA and CDR2 is YNFKEQ. Trimming shortened V by 6 bases and J by 3 bases, and 15 bases separated the two germline ends.

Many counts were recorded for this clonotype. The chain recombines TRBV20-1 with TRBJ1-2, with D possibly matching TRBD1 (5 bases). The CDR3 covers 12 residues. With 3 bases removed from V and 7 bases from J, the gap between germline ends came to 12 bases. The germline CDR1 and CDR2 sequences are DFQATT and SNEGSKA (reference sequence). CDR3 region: CSASTGGFGYTF. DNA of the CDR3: TGCAGTGCTAGTACAGGAGGGTTTGGCTACACCTTC.

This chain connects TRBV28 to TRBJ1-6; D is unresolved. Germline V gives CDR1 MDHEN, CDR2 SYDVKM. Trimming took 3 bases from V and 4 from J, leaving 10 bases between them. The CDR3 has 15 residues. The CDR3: CASSFNLRYNSPLHF. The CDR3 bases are TGTGCCAGCAGTTTTAACCTGCGGTATAATTCACCCCTCCACTTT.

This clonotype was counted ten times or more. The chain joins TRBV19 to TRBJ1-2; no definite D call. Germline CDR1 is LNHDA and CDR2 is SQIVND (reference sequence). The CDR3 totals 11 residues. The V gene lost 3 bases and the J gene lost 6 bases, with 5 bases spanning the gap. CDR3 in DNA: TGTGCCAGTAGTATTGGGAATGGCTACACCTTC. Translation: CASSIGNGYTF.

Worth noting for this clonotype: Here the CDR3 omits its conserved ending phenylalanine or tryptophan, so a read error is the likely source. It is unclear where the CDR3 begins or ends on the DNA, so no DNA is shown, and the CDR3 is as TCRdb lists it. CDR3 residues: CATSGGRTE. The chain has TRBV24-1 and TRBJ2-3; the D segment call TRBD1 is taken from the table without a DNA check. Germline assignment: CDR1 KGHDR and CDR2 SFDVKD. The CDR3 length equals 9 residues, ends included.

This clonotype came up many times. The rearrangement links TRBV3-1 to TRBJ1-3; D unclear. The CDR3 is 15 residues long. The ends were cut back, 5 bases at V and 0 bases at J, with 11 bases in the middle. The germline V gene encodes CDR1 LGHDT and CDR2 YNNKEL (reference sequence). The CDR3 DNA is TGTGCCAGCAGCATGGACGGATTCTCTGGAAACACCATATATTTT. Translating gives CASSMDGFSGNTIYF.

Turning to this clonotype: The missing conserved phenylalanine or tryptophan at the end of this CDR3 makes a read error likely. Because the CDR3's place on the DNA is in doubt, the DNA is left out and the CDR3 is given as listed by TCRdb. CDR3 sequence: CSVESGGGFY. This chain joins TRBV29-1 and TRBJ1-4; the table's D call, TRBD1, was not checked against the DNA. The CDR3 has 10 amino acids, counting both end residues. Per the germline V gene, CDR1 is SQVTM and CDR2 is ANQGSEA.

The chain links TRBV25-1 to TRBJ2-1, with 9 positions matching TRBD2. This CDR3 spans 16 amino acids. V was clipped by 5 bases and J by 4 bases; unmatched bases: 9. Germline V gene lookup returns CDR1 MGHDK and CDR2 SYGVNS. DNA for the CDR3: TGTGCCAGCAGTCTAGCGGGAACCGACGGTTACAATGAGCAGTTCTTC. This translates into CASSLAGTDGYNEQFF. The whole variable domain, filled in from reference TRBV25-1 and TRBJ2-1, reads EADIYQTPRYLVIGTGKKITLECSQTMGHDKMYWYQQDPGMELHLIHYSYGVNSTEKGDLSSESTVSRIRTEHFPLTLESARPSHTSQYLCASSLAGTDGYNEQFFGPGTRLTVL.

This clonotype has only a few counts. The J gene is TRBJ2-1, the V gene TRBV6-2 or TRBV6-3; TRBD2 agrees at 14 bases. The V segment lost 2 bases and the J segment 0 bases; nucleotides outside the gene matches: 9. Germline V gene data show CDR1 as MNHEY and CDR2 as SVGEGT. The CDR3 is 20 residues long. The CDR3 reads CASSYVGLAGGKSSYNEQFF. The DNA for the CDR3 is TGTGCCAGCAGTTACGTCGGACTAGCGGGGGGTAAGAGCTCCTACAATGAGCAGTTCTTC.

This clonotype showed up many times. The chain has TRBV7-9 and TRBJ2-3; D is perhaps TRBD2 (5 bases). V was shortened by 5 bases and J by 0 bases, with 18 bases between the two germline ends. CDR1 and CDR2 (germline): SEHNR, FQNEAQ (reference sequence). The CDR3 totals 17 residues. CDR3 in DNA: TGTGCCAGCAGCCCTAGTACTGGGCGGGCTAGCACAGATACGCAGTATTTT. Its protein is CASSPSTGRASTDTQYF.

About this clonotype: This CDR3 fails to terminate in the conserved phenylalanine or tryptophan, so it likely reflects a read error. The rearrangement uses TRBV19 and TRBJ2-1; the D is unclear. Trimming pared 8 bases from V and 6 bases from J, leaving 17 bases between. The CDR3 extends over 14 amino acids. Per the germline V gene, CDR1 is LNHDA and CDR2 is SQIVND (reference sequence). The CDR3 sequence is CASCLNTRCNEQFS. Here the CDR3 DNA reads TGTGCCAGTTGCCTGAACACTCGGTGCAATGAGCAGTTCTCC.

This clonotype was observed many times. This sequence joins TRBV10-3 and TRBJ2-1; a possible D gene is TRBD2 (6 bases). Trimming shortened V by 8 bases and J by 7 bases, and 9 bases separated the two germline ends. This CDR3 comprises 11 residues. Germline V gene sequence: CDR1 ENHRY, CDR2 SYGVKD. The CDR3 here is CAIRDFNEQFF. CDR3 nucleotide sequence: TGTGCCATCCGGGACTTTAATGAGCAGTTCTTC.

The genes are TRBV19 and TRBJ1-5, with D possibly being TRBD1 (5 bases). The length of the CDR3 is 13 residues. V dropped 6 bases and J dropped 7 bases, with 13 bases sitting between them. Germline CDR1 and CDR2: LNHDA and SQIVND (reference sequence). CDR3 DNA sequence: TGTGCCAGTAGCCCTGCCGGGGGGCAGCCCCAGCATTTT. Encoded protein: CASSPAGGQPQHF.

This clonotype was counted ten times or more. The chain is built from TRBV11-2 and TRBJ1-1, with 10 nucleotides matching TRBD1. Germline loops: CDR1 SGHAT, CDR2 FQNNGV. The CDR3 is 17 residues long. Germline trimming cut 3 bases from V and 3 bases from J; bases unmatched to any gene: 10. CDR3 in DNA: TGTGCCAGCAGCTTCATCTGGGACAGGGGTAGGGACACTGAAGCTTTCTTT. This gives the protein CASSFIWDRGRDTEAFF. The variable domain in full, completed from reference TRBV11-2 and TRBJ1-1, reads EAGVAQSPRYKIIEKRQSVAFWCNPISGHATLYWYQQILGQGPKLLIQFQNNGVVDDSQLPKDRFSAERLKGVDSTLKIQPAKLEDSAVYLCASSFIWDRGRDTEAFFGQGTRLTVV.

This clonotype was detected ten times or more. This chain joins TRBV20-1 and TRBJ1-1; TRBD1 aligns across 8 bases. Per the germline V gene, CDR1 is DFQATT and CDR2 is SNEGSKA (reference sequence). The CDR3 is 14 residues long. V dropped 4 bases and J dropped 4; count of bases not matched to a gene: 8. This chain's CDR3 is CSAIDRGGSTEAFF. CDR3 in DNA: TGCAGTGCTATTGACAGGGGAGGGTCCACTGAAGCTTTCTTT.

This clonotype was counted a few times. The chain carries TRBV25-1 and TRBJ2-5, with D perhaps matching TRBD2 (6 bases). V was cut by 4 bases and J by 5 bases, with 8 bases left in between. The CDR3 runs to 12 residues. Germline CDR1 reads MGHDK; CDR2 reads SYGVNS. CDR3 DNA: TGTGCCAGCAGTGGAGGAGGGGAGACCCAGTACTTC. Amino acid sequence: CASSGGGETQYF.

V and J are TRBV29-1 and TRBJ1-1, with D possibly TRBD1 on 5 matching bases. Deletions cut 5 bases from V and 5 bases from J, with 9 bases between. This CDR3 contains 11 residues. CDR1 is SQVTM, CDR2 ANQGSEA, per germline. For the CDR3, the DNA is TGCAGCGTTAGGGGTTGGACTGAAGCTTTCTTT. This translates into CSVRGWTEAFF.

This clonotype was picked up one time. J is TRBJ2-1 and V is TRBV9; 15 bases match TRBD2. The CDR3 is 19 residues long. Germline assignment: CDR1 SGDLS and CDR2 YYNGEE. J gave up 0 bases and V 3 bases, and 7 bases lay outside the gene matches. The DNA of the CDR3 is TGTGCCAGCAGCGGTTCCGGGACTAGCGGGGGGAGCTCCTACAATGAGCAGTTCTTC. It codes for CASSGSGTSGGSSYNEQFF.

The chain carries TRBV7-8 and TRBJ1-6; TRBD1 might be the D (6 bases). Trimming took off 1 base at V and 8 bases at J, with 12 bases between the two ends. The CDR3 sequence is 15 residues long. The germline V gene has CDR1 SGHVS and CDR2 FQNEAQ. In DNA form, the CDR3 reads TGTGCCAGCAGCTTAGTAGAACAGGGCCATTCACCCCTCCACTTT. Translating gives CASSLVEQGHSPLHF.